There are many counts of the clone carrying this T cell receptor beta chain. The target antigen is unknown. This CDR3 is 16 amino acids long. Trimming took 2 bases from V and 5 from J, leaving 16 bases between them. Germline V gives CDR1 KGHSH, CDR2 LQKENI. The sample belongs to a study of T cells in Graves' hyperthyroidism and ophthalmopathy. Researchers barred patients who had uncontrolled infection, other autoimmune disease, pregnancy or lactation. Clinical symptoms, serum thyroxine and TRAb, thyroid ultrasound and orbital computed tomography were used for the diagnoses. Notes on the study in general: Stable hyperthyroidism and ophthalmopathy were separated using 13 V-J signatures. Within blood appeared most thyroid clonotypes that had expanded above 0.001.

RNA transcripts were the template for amplifying TCR beta CDR3 regions. The TCR CDR3 was amplified in a first-round RT-PCR using the HTBI primer set. TCRdb re-analysed the multiplex PCR reads in MiXCR, keeping a single row per CDR3 protein. The repertoire consists of hundreds of thousands of distinct CDR3 sequences, with 15% to 18% occurring once and the leading ten covering over 7.5%. The rearrangement links TRBV18 to TRBJ1-5; TRBD1 is a possible D gene (5 bases). Sequencing was done on a sample of blood. This clonotype was sampled from a woman aged 18-30 years with Graves' hyperthyroidism. This chain's CDR3 is CASSPWGGGGDQPQHF. CDR3 in DNA: TGTGCCAGCTCACCATGGGGAGGCGGGGGTGATCAGCCCCAGCATTTT. Complete variable domain (other parts from reference TRBV18 and TRBJ1-5): NAGVMQNPRHLVRRRGQEARLRCSPMKGHSHVYWYRQLPEEGLKFMVYLQKENIIDESGMPKERFSAEFPKEGPSILRIQQVVRGDSAAYFCASSPWGGGGDQPQHFGDGTRLSIL.